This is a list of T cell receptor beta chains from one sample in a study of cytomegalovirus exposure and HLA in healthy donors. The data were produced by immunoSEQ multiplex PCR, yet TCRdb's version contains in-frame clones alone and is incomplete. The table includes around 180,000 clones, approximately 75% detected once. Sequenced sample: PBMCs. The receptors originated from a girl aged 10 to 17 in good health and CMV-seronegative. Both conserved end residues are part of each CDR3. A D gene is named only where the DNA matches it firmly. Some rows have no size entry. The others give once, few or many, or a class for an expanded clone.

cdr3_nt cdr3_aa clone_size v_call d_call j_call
TGTGCCAGCAGCTACCTGGACAGGGGCAATGAGCAGTTCTTC CASSYLDRGNEQFF . TRBV5-6 TRBD1 TRBJ2-1
TGTGCCAGCAGCTTCGCGGGGGGGGGAGACAATGAGCAGTTCTTC CASSFAGGGDNEQFF few TRBV7-9 TRBD2 TRBJ2-1
TGCGCCAGCAGCTTGTCAGGGGACTCCTACGAGCAGTACTTC CASSLSGDSYEQYF . TRBV5-1 . TRBJ2-7
TGTGCCACCAAGACAGGCGAGAGCTCCTACGAGCAGTACTTC CATKTGESSYEQYF . TRBV15 . TRBJ2-7
TGCAGCGTGACCTCAGGGGGCGACTATGGCTACACCTTC CSVTSGGDYGYTF . TRBV29-1 TRBD1 TRBJ1-2
TGTGCCATCAGTGAAACGGGACAGGGGGCTGTCGGGGAGCTGTTTTTT CAISETGQGAVGELFF . TRBV10-3 TRBD1 TRBJ2-2
TGCGCCAGCAGCCCAATGGGACTAGCGGGGGACTCTGGGGCCAACGTCCTGACTTTC CASSPMGLAGDSGANVLTF . TRBV5-1 TRBD2 TRBJ2-6
TGTGCCAGCACCGACAGGGTATCGGGGACTGAAGCTTTCTTT CASTDRVSGTEAFF . TRBV6-5 TRBD1 TRBJ1-1
TGCGCCAGCAGCTTGGGACTAGCGGGGGCCTTAGAGACCCAGTACTTC CASSLGLAGALETQYF . TRBV5-1 TRBD2 TRBJ2-5
TGTGCCAGCAGTGGAGGACAGGGAGGGTCTGAAGCTTTCTTT CASSGGQGGSEAFF . TRBV6-5 TRBD1 TRBJ1-1
TGTGCCAGCAAGGCAGGGGCCCTTAATCAGCCCCAGCATTTT CASKAGALNQPQHF . TRBV27 . TRBJ1-5
TGTGCCAGCAGTCCGACAGGGTATGAGCAGTACTTC CASSPTGYEQYF few TRBV6-1 TRBD1 TRBJ2-7
TGTGCCAGCAGCTTTGGACAGGGGGGTGAAAAACTGTTTTTT CASSFGQGGEKLFF . TRBV5-5 TRBD1 TRBJ1-4
TGTGCCAGTAGGAATATGGGCCGCCCTTCCTTC CASRNMGRPSF . TRBV19 . TRBJ1-2
TGTGCCAGCAGTTTCTCCGGGGAGCTGTTTTTT CASSFSGELFF . TRBV27 . TRBJ2-2
TGTGCCAGCAGTTTTGGGACAGGGAGGTACGAGCAGTACTTC CASSFGTGRYEQYF . TRBV27 TRBD1 TRBJ2-7
TGTGCCAGCAGCGTGGGATCCGGGGAGACTGAAGCTTTCTTT CASSVGSGETEAFF . TRBV9 . TRBJ1-1
TGTGCCAGCAAGGGGGGGCGAGAGACCCAGTACTTC CASKGGRETQYF . TRBV7-9 . TRBJ2-5
TGTGCCAGCAGTCCCCGGGATCTGCAGTACTTC CASSPRDLQYF . TRBV6-1 . TRBJ2-7
TGCGCCAGCAGCTTGGTCAGGGGAAATGACTATGGCTACACCTTC CASSLVRGNDYGYTF once TRBV5-1 . TRBJ1-2
TGTGCCAGCAGCTACCAAACGGGGGATGGCTACACCTTC CASSYQTGDGYTF . TRBV7-3 . TRBJ1-2
TGTGCCAGCAGCCAAGACCCTCAGACTAGCGGGGGGCTTAAAGATACGCAGTATTTT CASSQDPQTSGGLKDTQYF . TRBV4-2 TRBD2 TRBJ2-3
TGTGCCAGCAGCTTAGGACTAGCGGGGTACAATGAGCAGTTCTTC CASSLGLAGYNEQFF . TRBV7-9 TRBD2 TRBJ2-1
TGTGCCAGCAGTTATTCGGATGGCGGAAGGAACACTGAAGCTTTCTTT CASSYSDGGRNTEAFF . TRBV6-6 . TRBJ1-1
TGTGCCAGCAGCCCGCGACAGGGTGGATACTACGAGCAGTACTTC CASSPRQGGYYEQYF . TRBV11-3 TRBD1 TRBJ2-7
TGTGCCAGCAGCTCTCCCCGGGACAGGAACAATGAGCAGTTCTTC CASSSPRDRNNEQFF . TRBV11-3 TRBD1 TRBJ2-1
TGCGCCAGCAGCCCCAGAATAGCGGGGGACTACGAGCAGTACTTC CASSPRIAGDYEQYF . TRBV4-1 TRBD2 TRBJ2-7
TGCGCCAGCAGTGAGTCTTTGGGTAGAGGGGAGCAGTACTTC CASSESLGRGEQYF . TRBV10-2 . TRBJ2-7
TGTGCCAGCACCCAGCGGGGGGGAACTGAAGCTTTCTTT CASTQRGGTEAFF once TRBV6-1 . TRBJ1-1
TGCAGCTTTATCCGGTCAGGGGTGAACACTGAAGCTTTCTTT CSFIRSGVNTEAFF . TRBV29-1 . TRBJ1-1
TGTGCCAGCAGCCCCCGCAGGGAGGACACTGAAGCTTTCTTT CASSPRREDTEAFF . TRBV14 . TRBJ1-1
TGTGCCAGCAGCTCCCGGACAGGGACCGGGGATACGCAGTATTTT CASSSRTGTGDTQYF few TRBV13 TRBD1 TRBJ2-3
TGTGCCCATAGACCTCAATTGGGGGCCGCCCCCGCAGCTTTCTTT CAHRPQLGAAPAAFF . TRBV30 . TRBJ1-1
TGTGCCAGCAGCGGGGGGGGCGGTTCCTACAATGAGCAGTTCTTC CASSGGGGSYNEQFF once TRBV5-4 . TRBJ2-1
TGTGCCAGCAGTTCGCGAGAGGGCGGCAATCAGCCCCAGCATTTT CASSSREGGNQPQHF . TRBV27 . TRBJ1-5
TGCGCCAGCAGCCCGCGACTGTCCAAAAACATTCAGTACTTC CASSPRLSKNIQYF . TRBV5-1 . TRBJ2-4
TGTGCCAGCAGCCCGGGGACAGGCAATCAGCCCCAGCATTTT CASSPGTGNQPQHF few TRBV7-9 TRBD1 TRBJ1-5
TGTGCCAGCAGTGAAAGGTCCGCGGACACTGAAGCTTTCTTT CASSERSADTEAFF . TRBV6-1 . TRBJ1-1